This TCR beta chain came from a study of T cell responses to AZD1222 COVID-19 vaccine. About the study: Pooled in the analysis were second doses at about 4 or about 12 weeks.

The data were produced by immunoSEQ multiplex PCR, yet TCRdb's version contains in-frame clones alone and is incomplete. Among more than 85,000 clones, around 85% were seen once, and the ten largest hold more than 7%. Concerning this clone: What it binds is not known.

Whole-study results and caveats: Baseline seropositivity characterized only a handful of AZD1222 recipients. Sampled repertoires all dated from after the peak T cell response.

Germline values: CDR1 SGHRS, CDR2 YFSETQ. Between the trimmed V and J ends, which lost 0 bases and 6 bases, there was a span of 8 bases. This CDR3 region has 13 residues. The chain combines TRBV5-1 with TRBJ2-3, with D uncertain. Specimen: peripheral blood, collected on day 0 of AZD1222 vaccination. This TCR came from an adult in good health. Here the CDR3 reads CASSLGGVDTQYF. The DNA for the CDR3 is TGCGCCAGCAGCTTGGGAGGTGTGGATACGCAGTATTTT.